The 3 T cell receptor beta chains below come from one sample, sequenced in a study of blood T cell repertoires in COVID-19 (dated by TCRdb to the early 2020s). The library was made by the immunoSEQ multiplex PCR assay. This immuneACCESS table, as held by TCRdb, lists in-frame sequences with V and J called but not all clones. Of the missing ones, under half trace to an unresolved V gene in checked studies; the others have no known cause. The sample table contains about 350,000 clones; only one count was recorded for less than 90% of them. The biggest ten clones account for roughly 7.1% of the sample. Sequencing was carried out using peripheral blood. These receptors came from a woman aged 60-75 years with COVID-19, enrolled during active disease.

V gene TRBV29-1 combines with J gene TRBJ1-1; D perhaps matches TRBD1 (5 bases). Looked up from germline, CDR1 is SQVTM and CDR2 is ANQGSEA. The ends were cut back, 7 bases at V and 1 base at J, with 13 bases in the middle. This CDR3 spans 13 amino acids. The CDR3 reads CSAIIQANTEAFF. CDR3 sequence (DNA): TGCAGCGCTATAATACAGGCGAACACTGAAGCTTTCTTT. The whole variable domain, remainder taken from reference TRBV29-1 and TRBJ1-1, is SAVISQKPSRDICQRGTSLTIQCQVDSQVTMMFWYRQQPGQSLTLIATANQGSEATYESGFVIDKFPISRPNLTFSTLTVSNMSPEDSSIYLCSAIIQANTEAFFGQGTRLTVV.

The rearrangement uses TRBV7-9 and TRBJ2-5, with 9 nucleotides matching TRBD1. This CDR3 contains 15 residues. V shed 6 bases and J 7 bases; nucleotides not matched to a gene: 12. CDR1 is SEHNR and CDR2 is FQNEAQ in the germline V gene (reference sequence). CDR3: CASRQAGTGYGTQYF. The CDR3 coding sequence is TGTGCCAGCAGACAGGCCGGGACAGGGTATGGGACCCAGTACTTC.

This chain links TRBV28 with TRBJ2-1, with 11 bases lining up with TRBD1. The CDR3 is 16 amino acids. Germline V gene lookup returns CDR1 MDHEN and CDR2 SYDVKM. The V segment lost 6 bases and the J segment 5 bases; nucleotides outside the gene matches: 9. The CDR3 sequence is CASSGGQGARDNEQFF. In DNA form, the CDR3 reads TGTGCCAGCAGCGGCGGACAGGGGGCGAGAGACAATGAGCAGTTCTTC. Full variable domain (missing parts from reference TRBV28 and TRBJ2-1): DVKVTQSSRYLVKRTGEKVFLECVQDMDHENMFWYRQDPGLGLRLIYFSYDVKMKEKGDIPEGYSVSREKKERFSLILESASTNQTSMYLCASSGGQGARDNEQFFGPGTRLTVL.